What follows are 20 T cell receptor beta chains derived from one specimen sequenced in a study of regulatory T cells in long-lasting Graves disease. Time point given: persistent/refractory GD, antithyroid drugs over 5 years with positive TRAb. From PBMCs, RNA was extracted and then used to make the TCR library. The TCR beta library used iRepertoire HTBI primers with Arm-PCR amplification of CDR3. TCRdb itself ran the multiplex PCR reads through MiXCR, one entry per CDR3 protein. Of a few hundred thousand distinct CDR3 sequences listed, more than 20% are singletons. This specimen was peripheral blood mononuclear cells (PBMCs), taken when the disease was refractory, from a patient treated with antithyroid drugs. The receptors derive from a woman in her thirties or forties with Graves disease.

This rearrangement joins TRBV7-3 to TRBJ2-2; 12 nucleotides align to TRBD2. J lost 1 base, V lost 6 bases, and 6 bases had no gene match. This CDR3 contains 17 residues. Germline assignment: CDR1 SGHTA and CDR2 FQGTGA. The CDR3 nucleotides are TGTGCCAGCAGTTCGGGACTAGCGGGTTTGAACACCGGGGAGCTGTTTTTT. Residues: CASSSGLAGLNTGELFF.

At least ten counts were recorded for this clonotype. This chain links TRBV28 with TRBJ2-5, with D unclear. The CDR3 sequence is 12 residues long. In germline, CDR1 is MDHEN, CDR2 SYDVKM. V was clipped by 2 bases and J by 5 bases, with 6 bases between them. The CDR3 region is CASSLPFETQYF. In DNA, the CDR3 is TGTGCCAGCAGTTTACCCTTTGAGACCCAGTACTTC.

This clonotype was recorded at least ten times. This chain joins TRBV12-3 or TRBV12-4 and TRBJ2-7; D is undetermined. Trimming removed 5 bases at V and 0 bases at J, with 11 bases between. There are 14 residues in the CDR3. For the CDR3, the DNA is TGTGCCAGCAGTCCCATGCCCCGCTCCTACGAGCAGTACTTC. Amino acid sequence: CASSPMPRSYEQYF.

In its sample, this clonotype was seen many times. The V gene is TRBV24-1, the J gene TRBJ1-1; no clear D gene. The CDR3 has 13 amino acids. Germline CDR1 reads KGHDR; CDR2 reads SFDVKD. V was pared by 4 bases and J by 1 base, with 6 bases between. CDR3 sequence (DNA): TGTGCCACCAGTGAAGGGAGGAACACTGAAGCTTTCTTT. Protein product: CATSEGRNTEAFF.

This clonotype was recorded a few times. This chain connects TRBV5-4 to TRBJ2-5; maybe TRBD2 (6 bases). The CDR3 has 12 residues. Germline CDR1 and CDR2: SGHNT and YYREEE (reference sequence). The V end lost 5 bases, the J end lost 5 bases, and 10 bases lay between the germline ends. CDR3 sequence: CASRGDSETQYF. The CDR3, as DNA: TGTGCCAGCAGGGGGGACTCGGAGACCCAGTACTTC.

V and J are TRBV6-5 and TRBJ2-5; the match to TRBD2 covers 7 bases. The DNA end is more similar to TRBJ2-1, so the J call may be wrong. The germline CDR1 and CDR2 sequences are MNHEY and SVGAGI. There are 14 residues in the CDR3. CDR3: CASSYEGGVDEQFF. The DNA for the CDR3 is TGTGCCAGCAGTTACGAGGGAGGGGTCGATGAGCAGTTCTTC.

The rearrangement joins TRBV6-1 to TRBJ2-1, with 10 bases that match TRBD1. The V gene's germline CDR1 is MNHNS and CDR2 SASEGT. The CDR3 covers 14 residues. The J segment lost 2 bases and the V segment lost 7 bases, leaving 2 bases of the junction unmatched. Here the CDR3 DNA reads TGTGCCAGCAAGGGGACAGGGGCCTACAATGAGCAGTTCTTC. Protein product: CASKGTGAYNEQFF.

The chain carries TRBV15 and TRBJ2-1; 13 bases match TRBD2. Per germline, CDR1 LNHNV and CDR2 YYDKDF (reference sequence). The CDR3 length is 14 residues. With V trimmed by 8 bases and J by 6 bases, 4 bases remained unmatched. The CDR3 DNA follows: TGTGCCACCGCACTAGCGGGAGGGATCAATGAGCAGTTCTTC. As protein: CATALAGGINEQFF.

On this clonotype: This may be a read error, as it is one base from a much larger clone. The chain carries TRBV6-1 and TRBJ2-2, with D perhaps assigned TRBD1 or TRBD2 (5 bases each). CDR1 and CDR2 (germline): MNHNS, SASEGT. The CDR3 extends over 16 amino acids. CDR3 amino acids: CAGSERAGSLSGELFF. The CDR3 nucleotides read TGTGCCGGCAGTGAAAGGGCAGGGAGTTTGTCCGGGGAGCTGTTTTTT.

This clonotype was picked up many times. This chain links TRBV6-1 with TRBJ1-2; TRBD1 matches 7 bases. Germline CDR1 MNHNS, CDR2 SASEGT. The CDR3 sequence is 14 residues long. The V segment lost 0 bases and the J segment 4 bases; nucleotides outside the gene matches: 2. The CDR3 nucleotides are TGTGCCAGCAGTGAAGCTAACAGGGGCTATGGCTACACCTTC. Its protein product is CASSEANRGYGYTF.

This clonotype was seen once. This CDR3 is CASSLTVRWSSGGPQGYEQYF. The DNA for the CDR3 is TGTGCCAGCAGTTTAACAGTGAGATGGAGTAGCGGGGGACCCCAGGGGTACGAGCAGTACTTC. This rearrangement joins TRBV12-3 or TRBV12-4 to TRBJ2-7; 9 nucleotides align to TRBD2. The length of the CDR3 is 21 residues. Losses at the gene ends were 2 bases for V and 4 bases for J; bases not matched to a gene: 24.

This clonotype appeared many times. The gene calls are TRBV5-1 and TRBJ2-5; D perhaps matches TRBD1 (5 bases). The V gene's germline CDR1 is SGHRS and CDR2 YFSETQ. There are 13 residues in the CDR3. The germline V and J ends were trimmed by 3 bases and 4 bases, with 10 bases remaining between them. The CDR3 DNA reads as TGCGCCAGCAGCTCTCAGGGAACAGAGACCCAGTACTTC. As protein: CASSSQGTETQYF.

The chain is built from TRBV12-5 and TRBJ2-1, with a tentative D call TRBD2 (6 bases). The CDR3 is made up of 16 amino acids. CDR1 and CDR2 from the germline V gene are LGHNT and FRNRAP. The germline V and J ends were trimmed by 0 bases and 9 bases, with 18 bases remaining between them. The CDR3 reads CASGLVLSGGRGEQFF. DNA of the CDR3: TGTGCTAGTGGTTTGGTACTTAGCGGCGGGCGAGGTGAGCAGTTCTTC.

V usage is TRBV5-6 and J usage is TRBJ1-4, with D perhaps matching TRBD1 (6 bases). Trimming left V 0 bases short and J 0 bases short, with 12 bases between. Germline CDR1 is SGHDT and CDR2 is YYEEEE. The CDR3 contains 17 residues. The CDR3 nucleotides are TGTGCCAGCAGCTTGGCCGGGACACCTTCAACTAATGAAAAACTGTTTTTT. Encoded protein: CASSLAGTPSTNEKLFF.

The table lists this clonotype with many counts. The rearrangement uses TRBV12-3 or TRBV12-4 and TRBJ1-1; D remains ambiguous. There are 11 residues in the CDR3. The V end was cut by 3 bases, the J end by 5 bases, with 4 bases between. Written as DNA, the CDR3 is TGTGCCAGCAGTTTTTTAACTGAAGCTTTCTTT. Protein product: CASSFLTEAFF.

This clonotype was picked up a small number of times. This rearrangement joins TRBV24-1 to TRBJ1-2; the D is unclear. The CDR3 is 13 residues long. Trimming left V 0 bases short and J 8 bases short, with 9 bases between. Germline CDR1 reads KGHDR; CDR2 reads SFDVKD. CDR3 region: CATSDLQGIGYTF. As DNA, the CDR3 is TGTGCCACCAGTGATTTGCAAGGAATCGGCTACACCTTC.

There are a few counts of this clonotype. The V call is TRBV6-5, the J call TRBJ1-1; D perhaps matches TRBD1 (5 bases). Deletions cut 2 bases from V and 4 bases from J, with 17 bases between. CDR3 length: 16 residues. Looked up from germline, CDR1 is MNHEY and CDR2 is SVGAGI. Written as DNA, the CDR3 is TGTGCCAGCAGTTACAGGGGACCTACTTTGGGCACTGAAGCTTTCTTT. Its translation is CASSYRGPTLGTEAFF.

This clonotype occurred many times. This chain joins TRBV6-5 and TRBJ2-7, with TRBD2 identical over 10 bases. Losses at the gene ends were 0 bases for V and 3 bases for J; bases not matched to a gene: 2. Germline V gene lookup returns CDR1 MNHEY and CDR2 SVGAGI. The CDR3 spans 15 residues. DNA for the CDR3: TGTGCCAGCAGTTACTCGTTAGCGGGAGGCTACGAGCAGTACTTC. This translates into CASSYSLAGGYEQYF.

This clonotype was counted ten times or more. The DNA of the CDR3 is TGTGCCAGCAGACCGGGACAGGGGGCTCGTGAGCAGTACTTC. It specifies CASRPGQGAREQYF. The chain employs TRBV27 and TRBJ2-7; 12 positions match TRBD1. Germline CDR1 is MNHEY and CDR2 is SMNVEV (reference sequence). The CDR3 is made up of 14 amino acids. The V gene end was trimmed by 6 bases and the J gene end by 7 bases; junction bases not matched to a gene: 7.

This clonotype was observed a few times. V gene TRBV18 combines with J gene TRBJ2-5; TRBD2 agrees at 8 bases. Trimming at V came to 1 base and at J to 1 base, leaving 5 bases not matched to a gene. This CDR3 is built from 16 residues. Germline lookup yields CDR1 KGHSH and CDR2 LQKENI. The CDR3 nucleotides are TGTGCCAGCTCACCACGGGCGGGAGGCCTCCAAGAGACCCAGTACTTC. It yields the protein CASSPRAGGLQETQYF.